These T cell receptor beta chains were read from a single sample in a study of technical replicates of blood from several donors. Assay: immunoSEQ multiplex PCR; the TCRdb copy retains only in-frame clones and omits some. The repertoire holds 70,000 to 95,000 clones, 97% seen once, with approximately 0.2% in the top ten. Material: T cells isolated from PBMCs. Receptors were obtained from a human donor in good health. CDR3s include the opening cysteine and the closing phenylalanine or tryptophan. D genes are given only for firm matches. Clone size is shown for a subset of rows, as once, few, many or a class of expanded clone.

J | size | D | V | CDR3 | DNA
TRBJ1-1 | - | - | TRBV7-9 | CASSRGDGLYTEAFF | TGTGCCAGCAGCCGGGGGGACGGTCTATACACTGAAGCTTTCTTT
TRBJ1-2 | - | - | TRBV19 | CASTTGEANYGYTF | TGTGCCAGTACAACAGGCGAAGCTAACTATGGCTACACCTTC
TRBJ2-5 | once | - | TRBV6-1 | CASSVGWGKTQYF | TGTGCCAGCAGTGTGGGCTGGGGCAAGACCCAGTACTTC
TRBJ2-2 | - | TRBD2 | TRBV10-3 | CAISESTSGRGKYTGELFF | TGTGCCATCAGTGAGTCTACTAGCGGGAGGGGAAAATACACCGGGGAGCTGTTTTTT
TRBJ1-2 | - | TRBD1 | TRBV10-1 | CASSPQGAIRGYTF | TGCGCCAGCAGTCCACAGGGGGCAATTCGTGGCTACACCTTC
TRBJ2-7 | - | - | TRBV27 | CASSWGQASYEQYF | TGTGCCAGCAGTTGGGGCCAGGCATCCTACGAGCAGTACTTC
TRBJ2-7 | - | - | TRBV4-1 | CASSQGFLAGAYEQYF | TGCGCCAGCAGCCAAGGTTTCCTGGCGGGCGCCTACGAGCAGTACTTC
TRBJ2-2 | - | TRBD2 | TRBV29-1 | CSVKWGGTGELFF | TGCAGCGTTAAGTGGGGGGGGACCGGGGAGCTGTTTTTT
TRBJ2-7 | - | - | TRBV21-1 | CASATGGHEQYF | TGTGCCAGCGCGACAGGGGGCCACGAGCAGTACTTC
TRBJ2-7 | - | TRBD1 | TRBV6-6 | CASKRTGGYEQYF | TGTGCCAGCAAACGTACAGGGGGGTACGAGCAGTACTTC
TRBJ1-2 | - | TRBD1 | TRBV2 | CATLDRDNYGYTF | TGTGCCACCTTGGACAGGGATAACTATGGCTACACCTTC
TRBJ2-3 | - | TRBD2 | TRBV27 | CASSYGTSGDTQYF | TGTGCCAGCAGTTACGGGACTAGTGGAGATACGCAGTATTTT
TRBJ2-3 | - | TRBD1 | TRBV9 | CASSPRTGGFADTQYF | TGTGCCAGCAGCCCGCGGACAGGGGGCTTCGCAGATACGCAGTATTTT
TRBJ2-5 | - | TRBD2 | TRBV7-2 | CSLSGGARETQYF | TGTAGCTTGAGCGGGGGGGCCAGAGAGACCCAGTACTTC
TRBJ1-5 | - | TRBD1 | TRBV19 | CAIGTGVFQPQHF | TGTGCCATTGGGACAGGGGTTTTTCAGCCCCAGCATTTT
TRBJ1-2 | - | - | TRBV19 | CASSNQRDTPLFYGYTF | TGTGCCAGTAGTAACCAACGGGACACCCCCTTGTTCTATGGCTACACCTTC
TRBJ2-5 | - | - | TRBV2 | CASNYYGETQYF | TGTGCCAGCAATTACTACGGAGAGACCCAGTACTTC
TRBJ2-1 | - | - | TRBV5-1 | CASSLGRQGQRQFF | TGCGCCAGCAGCTTGGGTAGGCAGGGTCAGCGGCAGTTCTTC
TRBJ1-3 | - | - | TRBV7-9 | CASSSQEGSGNTIYF | TGTGCCAGCAGCTCACAGGAAGGCTCTGGAAACACCATATATTTT
TRBJ2-1 | - | TRBD2 | TRBV9 | CASSVMGASGNPKSSYNEQFF | TGTGCCAGCAGCGTAATGGGGGCTAGCGGGAATCCTAAGAGCTCCTACAATGAGCAGTTCTTC
TRBJ2-3 | - | TRBD1 | TRBV28 | CASITGGPTDTQYF | TGTGCCAGTATAACAGGGGGACCCACAGATACGCAGTATTTT
TRBJ2-3 | - | - | TRBV7-2 | CASSLSSRDTQYF | TGTGCCAGCAGCTTATCTTCGCGTGATACGCAGTATTTT
TRBJ2-5 | - | - | TRBV25-1 | CASRVAWEKETQYF | TGTGCCAGCAGAGTAGCGTGGGAAAAAGAGACCCAGTACTTC